Listed below are T cell receptor beta chains from one sample, sequenced in a study of shared clonotypes between healthy human individuals. Assay used: immunoSEQ multiplex PCR; TCRdb lists only in-frame clones, some missing. The repertoire holds some 2.4 million clones, with under 95% as singletons. The sequenced material came from naive CD4+ T cells from PBMCs. The receptor source for this set is a man between 18 and 35 years old in good health. Some clones in this sample may be carry-over from other donors' samples. Both conserved end residues are part of each CDR3. The D gene is left open where the match is weak. Not every row has a clone size; where given, it reads once, few, many or a size class.

TRBV30	TRBJ2-3	TRBD2	NA	CAWSFLAGERDTQYF	TGTGCCTGGAGTTTTCTAGCGGGAGAGCGAGATACGCAGTATTTT
TRBV15	TRBJ2-1	NA	NA	CATSRDQGAYNEQFF	TGTGCCACCAGCAGAGATCAAGGGGCCTACAATGAGCAGTTCTTC
TRBV5-1	TRBJ2-5	TRBD2	once	CASSLESGRGETQYF	TGCGCCAGCAGCTTGGAAAGCGGGAGGGGTGAGACCCAGTACTTC
TRBV19	TRBJ2-2	TRBD2	NA	CASSNRLAANTGELFF	TGTGCCAGTAGTAACAGACTAGCAGCGAACACCGGGGAGCTGTTTTTT
TRBV6-4	TRBJ2-3	TRBD1	NA	CASNGTGGGTDTQYF	TGTGCCAGCAACGGGACAGGGGGTGGTACAGATACGCAGTATTTT
TRBV6-5	TRBJ2-7	NA	NA	CASSYIGGYEQYF	TGTGCCAGCAGTTACATCGGCGGGTACGAGCAGTACTTC
TRBV6-5	TRBJ2-6	NA	NA	CASSYGGLGANVLTF	TGTGCCAGCAGTTATGGGGGGCTCGGGGCCAACGTCCTGACTTTC
TRBV29-1	TRBJ1-1	NA	few	CSVDWVLRAEAFF	TGCAGCGTTGACTGGGTCCTGAGGGCTGAAGCTTTCTTT
TRBV29-1	TRBJ2-5	TRBD1	NA	CSAAGQGYQETQYF	TGCAGCGCCGCGGGACAGGGGTACCAAGAGACCCAGTACTTC
TRBV6-1	TRBJ2-1	TRBD2	once	CASRRLAGISREQFF	TGTGCCAGCAGGCGTCTAGCGGGGATATCTCGAGAGCAGTTCTTC
TRBV27	TRBJ1-5	NA	few	CASSRQSNQPQHF	TGTGCCAGCAGCCGACAGAGCAATCAGCCCCAGCATTTT
TRBV5-5	TRBJ1-4	NA	NA	CASSLRQATTNEKLFF	TGTGCCAGCAGCTTGAGGCAGGCGACAACTAATGAAAAACTGTTTTTT
TRBV7-3	TRBJ1-2	NA	NA	CASSLGSVGVYGYTF	TGTGCCAGCAGCTTAGGATCGGTGGGCGTCTATGGCTACACCTTC
TRBV9	TRBJ2-3	NA	NA	CASSVGPSVSTDTQYF	TGTGCCAGCAGCGTTGGACCGAGCGTCAGCACAGATACGCAGTATTTT